Listed below are T cell receptor beta chains from one sample, sequenced in a study of cytotoxic CD8 clonotypes in ibrutinib-treated CLL. The method was immunoSEQ multiplex PCR; TCRdb's version includes in-frame clones alone and lacks a portion of them. The profile shows some 130,000 clones, under 90% of them singletons. This sample comprised PBMCs, obtained after 24 months of ibrutinib treatment. These receptors were obtained from a human donor with chronic lymphocytic leukemia. CDR3s include the opening cysteine and the closing phenylalanine or tryptophan. The D gene is left open where the match is weak. Clone size appears in some rows only: once, few, many, or a class for an expanded clone.

-	-	TRBV6-5	TRBJ1-5	TGTGCCAGCAGCGAAACCAATCAGCCCCAGCATTTT	CASSETNQPQHF
-	TRBD2	TRBV5-4	TRBJ2-7	TGTGCCAGCAGCTTGGCGACTAGCGGGGGCTGGGAGCAGTACTTC	CASSLATSGGWEQYF
once	-	TRBV15	TRBJ1-1	TGTGCCACCAGCAGAGGGAGGGCCGTTATGAACACTGAAGCTTTCTTT	CATSRGRAVMNTEAFF
-	-	TRBV19	TRBJ2-3	TGTGCCACCAAGAAGCCAGAGGGCACAGATACGCAGTATTTT	CATKKPEGTDTQYF
-	TRBD1	TRBV18	TRBJ1-2	TGTGCCAGCTCACCCACCCGGGACAGTCCCTACACCTTC	CASSPTRDSPYTF
-	TRBD1	TRBV27	TRBJ2-1	TGTGCCAGCCGTCATGCCGGGACAGCCTACAATGAGCAGTTCTTC	CASRHAGTAYNEQFF
-	TRBD1	TRBV27	TRBJ1-1	TGTGCCAGCAGTTTAGTGTACAGGGGTGGGACTGAAGCTTTCTTT	CASSLVYRGGTEAFF
-	TRBD1	TRBV10-1	TRBJ2-4	TGCGCCAGCAGAGAGACCGGGACAGCGTCTCGACTCTCCAAAAACATTCAGTACTTC	CASRETGTASRLSKNIQYF
-	-	TRBV25-1	TRBJ2-7	TGTGCCAGCAGTGGCGACAACTCCTACGAGCAGTACTTC	CASSGDNSYEQYF
-	-	TRBV14	TRBJ1-1	TGTGCCAGCAGCCAAGTATACGGGGGCACTGAAGCTTTCTTT	CASSQVYGGTEAFF
-	TRBD2	TRBV7-3	TRBJ2-1	TGTGCCAGCAGCCGCCTCGGGGGAGCGGGGGAATTCAATGAGCAGTTCTTC	CASSRLGGAGEFNEQFF
-	-	TRBV19	TRBJ1-5	TGTGCCAGCTCCCGGACAGCAAGCAATCAGCCCCAGCATTTT	CASSRTASNQPQHF
-	-	TRBV6-5	TRBJ2-7	TGTGCCAGCAGTTACTCGTTTGGGGGGAGCTCCTACGAGCAGTACTTC	CASSYSFGGSSYEQYF
-	-	TRBV4-3	TRBJ1-1	TGCGCCAGCAGCCAAGTTCTGAACACTGAAGCTTTCTTT	CASSQVLNTEAFF
-	TRBD1	TRBV9	TRBJ1-2	TGTGCCAGCAGCTACACCCCATCGACAGGGGGCGGCTATGGCTACACCTTC	CASSYTPSTGGGYGYTF
-	-	TRBV9	TRBJ1-6	TGTGCCAGCAGCCCCCGGGGGAGTCAGGGTTCACCCCTCCACTTT	CASSPRGSQGSPLHF
-	TRBD1	TRBV30	TRBJ2-6	TGTGCCTGGAGAGATAAGGGACAGGCCTTACGAACCCCCTCTGGGGCCAACGTCCTGACTTTC	CAWRDKGQALRTPSGANVLTF
-	TRBD1	TRBV6-6	TRBJ2-1	TGTGCCAGCAGTTCCGGGACAGGGGGTCGGAATGAGCAGTTCTTC	CASSSGTGGRNEQFF
-	-	TRBV6-5	TRBJ2-7	TGTGCCAGCAGTTACTCGGGGCAACGCTCCTACGAGCAGTACTTC	CASSYSGQRSYEQYF
-	TRBD1	TRBV9	TRBJ1-3	TGTGCCAGCAGCGTTGGGACAGGGGCTGGAAACACCATATATTTT	CASSVGTGAGNTIYF
-	-	TRBV21-1	TRBJ2-7	TGTGCCAGCAGCAAAGATCACTTTGGGACAGCCTCCTACGAGCAGTACTTC	CASSKDHFGTASYEQYF
-	-	TRBV6-6	TRBJ1-6	TGTGCCAGCAGTTACGGGGGCCCGGATTCACCCCTCCACTTT	CASSYGGPDSPLHF
-	-	TRBV15	TRBJ1-3	TGTGCCACCAGCCCGGGACGTCTAACTGGAAACACCATATATTTT	CATSPGRLTGNTIYF
once	TRBD1	TRBV28	TRBJ1-2	TGTGCCAGCCTGCCCGGGACAGGGCCCTATGGCTACACCTTC	CASLPGTGPYGYTF
-	TRBD2	TRBV28	TRBJ2-3	TGTGCCAGCAGTTTAGGGCTAGCGGGGGGGCCGGGGTACACAGATACGCAGTATTTT	CASSLGLAGGPGYTDTQYF
-	-	TRBV29-1	TRBJ2-7	TGCAGCGTTGGACTGTCCTACGACGAGCAGTACTTC	CSVGLSYDEQYF
-	TRBD1	TRBV25-1	TRBJ1-2	TGTGCCAGCATCGTCAGGGGGATTTTCACCTTC	CASIVRGIFTF
-	TRBD2	TRBV5-1	TRBJ2-1	TGCGCCAGCAGCTCTAGCGGGAGCTCCTACAATGAGCAGTTCTTC	CASSSSGSSYNEQFF
-	-	TRBV11-3	TRBJ2-3	TGTGCCAGCAGCTACTCAGAAGGGATAACAGATACGCAGTATTTT	CASSYSEGITDTQYF
once	TRBD1	TRBV11-2	TRBJ2-7	TGTGCCAGCAGCTTTCGGACAGGTCGTGGGGAGCAGTACTTC	CASSFRTGRGEQYF
-	TRBD1	TRBV18	TRBJ2-6	TGTGCCAGCTCACCACGTTCGGTGACAGGGGCCGGGGGAAGTGGGGCCAACGTCCTGACTTTC	CASSPRSVTGAGGSGANVLTF
once	-	TRBV2	TRBJ1-4	TGTGCCAGCAGTGGAGGGGGGTTGGGAGAAAAACTGTTTTTT	CASSGGGLGEKLFF
-	-	TRBV7-9	TRBJ1-6	TGTGCCGGATCAATAGGAAATAATTCACCCCTCCACTTT	CAGSIGNNSPLHF
few	TRBD1	TRBV10-2	TRBJ1-2	TGCGCCAGCAGTGAGGACAGGGTCTATGGCTACACCTTC	CASSEDRVYGYTF
-	-	TRBV11-2	TRBJ2-3	TGTGCCAGCAGGGATACAGCCGGGGCCACCCCCGATACGCAGTATTTT	CASRDTAGATPDTQYF
-	-	TRBV11-2	TRBJ1-1	TGTGCCAGCAGCCGCCCTCTGACGAACACTGAAGCTTTCTTT	CASSRPLTNTEAFF
-	TRBD1	TRBV5-4	TRBJ1-6	TGTGCCAGCAGTCTGAGGACAGGGGCCGTTTCACCCCTCCACTTT	CASSLRTGAVSPLHF
-	TRBD1	TRBV5-1	TRBJ1-2	TGCGCCAGCAGCCCCCGGACAGGGACCATTAACTATGGCTACACCTTC	CASSPRTGTINYGYTF
-	TRBD2	TRBV7-9	TRBJ2-3	TGTGCCAGCAGCTTAGAGGGGCTAGCGGTGGTAGATACGCAGTATTTT	CASSLEGLAVVDTQYF
-	TRBD1	TRBV27	TRBJ1-2	TGTGCCAGCAGTTTTAGGGGACAGCCATATGGCTACACCTTC	CASSFRGQPYGYTF
-	-	TRBV6-6	TRBJ1-6	TGTGCCAGCAGTTACTCTGTGGGTTCACCCCTCCACTTT	CASSYSVGSPLHF
-	-	TRBV7-2	TRBJ2-5	TGTGCCAGCAGCAGACGACAGGTTCAAGAGACCCAGTACTTC	CASSRRQVQETQYF
once	-	TRBV6-5	TRBJ1-4	TGTGCCAGCAGTTACTCAGGACACGGAAATGAAAAACTGTTTTTT	CASSYSGHGNEKLFF
-	-	TRBV7-2	TRBJ2-2	TGTGCCAGCAGCTTAGATTTTGGGCCCGGGGAGCTGTTTTTT	CASSLDFGPGELFF
-	TRBD2	TRBV6-1	TRBJ2-1	TGTGCCAGCAGCCGCGGGGGGGCCAAGAAGGATGAGCAGTTCTTC	CASSRGGAKKDEQFF
-	-	TRBV7-9	TRBJ2-1	TGTGCCTCTCGGTCCGGACAGCTGTACAATGAGCAGTTCTTC	CASRSGQLYNEQFF
-	-	TRBV2	TRBJ2-1	TGTGCCAGCAGTTACCTCATGACAGGCGATGAGCAGTTCTTC	CASSYLMTGDEQFF
once	-	TRBV21-1	TRBJ1-5	TGTGCCAGCAGCAAAGAGCTTGGGCAGCCTCACCAGCATTTT	CASSKELGQPHQHF